The subject of this entry is one TCR beta chain. The antigen is unknown. This CDR3 is also generated by other DNA sequences in the sample. Within Nashville, Tennessee resided all donors, each a Caucasian adult. The table came from immunoSEQ multiplex PCR; TCRdb's copy has only in-frame clones and leaves some out. In the table there are about 1.1 million clones, approximately 80% of which are singletons. This entry comes from a study of shared clonotypes between healthy human individuals. General study findings and limits: The represented genetic and exposure-history diversity was limited by the small number of donors.

The trim removed 1 base at V and 3 bases at J, leaving 0 bases unmatched. Germline V gives CDR1 SGHAT, CDR2 FQNNGV. The CDR3 loop spans 14 amino acids. The receptor comes from a man aged 18 to 35 in good health. Some clones in this sample may be carry-over from other donors' samples. The material sequenced was memory CD4+ T cells from PBMCs. Subset meaning: CD45RA-negative fraction. V is TRBV11-2 and J is TRBJ2-7, with 10 nucleotides matching TRBD2. The CDR3 DNA reads as TGTGCCAGCAGCTTAGGACTAGCGGGCTACGAGCAGTACTTC. It specifies CASSLGLAGYEQYF.